One sample yielded the 3 T cell receptor beta chains listed below, sequenced in a study of T cells in localized non-small cell lung cancer (dated by TCRdb to 2018 to 2020). Receptor amplification or capture employed the immunoSEQ multiplex PCR assay. In TCRdb, the immuneACCESS table is reduced to in-frame sequences with V and J assigned. These tables do not hold every clone; where another copy was compared, an unresolved V gene accounts for under half, and the others remain unexplained. For this sample the table gives 10,000 to 15,000 clones, of which 75% to 90% were detected only once. The top ten hold 25% to 35% of the sample. This specimen consisted of peripheral blood, obtained before any cancer treatment. The receptors were sampled from a male donor older than 55 with stage I squamous cell lung carcinoma.

This clone was observed a few times. V is TRBV5-6 and J is TRBJ2-5, with 11 nucleotides matching TRBD1. V lost 2 bases to trimming and J lost 4 bases; unmatched junction nucleotides: 4. The CDR3 spans 15 residues. In germline, CDR1 is SGHDT, CDR2 YYEEEE. The CDR3 region is CASSFRTGGRETQYF. The CDR3 nucleotides read TGTGCCAGCAGCTTTAGGACAGGGGGCCGAGAGACCCAGTACTTC. Filled out from reference TRBV5-6 and TRBJ2-5, the complete variable domain reads DAGVTQSPTHLIKTRGQQVTLRCSPKSGHDTVSWYQQALGQGPQFIFQYYEEEERQRGNFPDRFSGHQFPNYSSELNVNALLLGDSALYLCASSFRTGGRETQYFGPGTRLLVL.

Only a few counts were recorded for this clone. The V call is TRBV19, the J call TRBJ1-1, with D possibly matching TRBD1 (5 bases). Between the trimmed V and J ends, which lost 8 bases and 0 bases, there was a span of 13 bases. The germline gives CDR1 LNHDA, CDR2 SQIVND (reference sequence). The CDR3 covers 14 residues. The CDR3 here is CASGPTVMNTEAFF. Here the CDR3 DNA reads TGTGCCAGTGGCCCGACAGTCATGAACACTGAAGCTTTCTTT.

CDR3 in DNA: TGTGCCAGCAGACTCGGACTAGCGGGGTCATACACAGATACGCAGTATTTT. Its protein is CASRLGLAGSYTDTQYF. This sequence joins TRBV7-8 and TRBJ2-3; 12 bases fit TRBD2. CDR1 is SGHVS, CDR2 FQNEAQ, per germline. J gave up 2 bases and V 6 bases, and 9 bases lay outside the gene matches. The CDR3 extends over 17 amino acids.